This paragraph reports one T cell receptor beta chain. The junction departs from germline at one end; a sequencing error may be responsible. Individuals who donated were healthy Caucasians from Russia aged about 6 to 100. The sample is drawn from a study of blood T cells in healthy people across ages. The authors ran a second PCR of about 6 to 12 cycles using a sample-barcoded 5' primer and a J-beta primer mix. TCRdb passed the 5' RACE reads through MiXCR, listing each CDR3 protein once. In the table there are about 680,000 distinct CDR3 sequences, more than 40% of which are singletons. There are 17 residues in the CDR3. Germline V gives CDR1 LGHNA, CDR2 YNFKEQ.

Sequencing was carried out using blood. The receptor was isolated from a woman aged 60-75 years in good health. The chain carries TRBV4-2 and TRBJ1-2; 9 positions agree with TRBD1. CDR3 DNA: TGTGCCAGCAGCCAAGATGATTACCCGGACAGGGGCTATGGCTACATCTTC. Its translation is CASSQDDYPDRGYGYIF.